This paragraph reports one T cell receptor beta chain. Every subset had its genomic DNA shared out evenly among several immunoSEQ plates. In the authors' workflow: ImmunoSEQ gave junction-only sequences without quality scores, so filtering differed. Sequencing used immunoSEQ multiplex PCR; TCRdb keeps in-frame clones, though not all of them. Clone size and V and J calls were adopted from that table, with D and trimming inferred from the DNA. Among 1.5 million to 2.5 million clones listed, roughly 94% were seen once. Terminally differentiated effector memory CD45RA+ cells were excluded by CCR7 positive selection of CD45RO-negative cells. These data belong to a study of shared clonotypes between healthy human individuals. Sequences were obtained from naive CD8+ T cells sorted from blood. The receptor comes from a man aged 18 to 29 in good health.

CDR3 protein: CASSPPTGLNYGYTF. The CDR3 nucleotides read TGTGCCAGCAGCCCTCCGACAGGTTTGAACTATGGCTACACCTTC. This sequence joins TRBV7-9 and TRBJ1-2, with a tentative D call TRBD1 (6 bases). This CDR3 region has 15 residues. Trimming removed 5 bases at V and 2 bases at J, with 15 bases between. Germline V gene data show CDR1 as SEHNR and CDR2 as FQNEAQ (reference sequence).